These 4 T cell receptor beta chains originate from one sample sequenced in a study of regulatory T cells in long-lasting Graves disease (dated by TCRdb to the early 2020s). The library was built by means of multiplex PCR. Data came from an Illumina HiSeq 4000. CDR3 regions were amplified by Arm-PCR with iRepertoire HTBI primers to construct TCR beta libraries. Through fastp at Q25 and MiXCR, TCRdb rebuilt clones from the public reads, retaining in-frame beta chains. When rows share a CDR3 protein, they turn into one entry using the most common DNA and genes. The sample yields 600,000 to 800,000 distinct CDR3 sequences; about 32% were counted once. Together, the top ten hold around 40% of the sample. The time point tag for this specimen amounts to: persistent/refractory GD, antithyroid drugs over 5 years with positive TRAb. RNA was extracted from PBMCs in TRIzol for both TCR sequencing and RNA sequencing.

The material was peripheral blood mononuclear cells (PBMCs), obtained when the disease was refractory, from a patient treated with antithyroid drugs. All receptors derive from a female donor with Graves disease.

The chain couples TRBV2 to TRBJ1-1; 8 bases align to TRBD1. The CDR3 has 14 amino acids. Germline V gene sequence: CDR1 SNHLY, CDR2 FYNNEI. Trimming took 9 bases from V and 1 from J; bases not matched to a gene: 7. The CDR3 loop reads CASILTGANTEAFF. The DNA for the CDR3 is TGTGCCAGTATCTTGACAGGGGCGAACACTGAAGCTTTCTTT.

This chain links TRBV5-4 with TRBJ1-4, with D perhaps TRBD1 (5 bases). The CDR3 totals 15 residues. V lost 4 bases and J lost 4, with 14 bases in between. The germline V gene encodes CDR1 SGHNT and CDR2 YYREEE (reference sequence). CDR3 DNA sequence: TGTGCCAGCAGCGGCGGGGGGAGCCGTAATGAAAAACTGTTTTTT. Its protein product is CASSGGGSRNEKLFF.

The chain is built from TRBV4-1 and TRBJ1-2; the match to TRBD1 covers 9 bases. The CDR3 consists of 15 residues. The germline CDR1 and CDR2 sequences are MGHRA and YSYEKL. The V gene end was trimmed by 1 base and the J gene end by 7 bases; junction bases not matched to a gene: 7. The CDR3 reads CASSQVSGTGTGYTF. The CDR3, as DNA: TGCGCCAGCAGCCAAGTATCCGGGACAGGGACTGGCTACACCTTC.

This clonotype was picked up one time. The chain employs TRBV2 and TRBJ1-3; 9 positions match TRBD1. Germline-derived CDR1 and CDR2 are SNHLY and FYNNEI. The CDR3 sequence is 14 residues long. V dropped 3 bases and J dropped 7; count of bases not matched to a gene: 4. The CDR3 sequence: CASSDTGGENTIYF. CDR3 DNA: TGTGCCAGCAGTGACACAGGGGGCGAGAACACCATATATTTT.